This entry is about one TCR beta chain. This sample was included in a study of blood T cell repertoires in COVID-19. Libraries were prepared by immunoSEQ multiplex PCR; TCRdb keeps only in-frame clonotypes and omits some of them. This table holds some 300,000 clones, 88% found once. Per the germline V gene, CDR1 is SGHTA and CDR2 is FQGTGA. V shed 2 bases, J shed 0 bases, and the junction held 12 bases outside the gene matches. The CDR3 has 20 residues. V gene TRBV7-3 combines with J gene TRBJ2-1; TRBD2 matches at 11 bases. The sample was PBMCs or T cells enriched from blood (not recorded which). This sequence originates from a woman in her thirties who had recovered from COVID-19. DNA of the CDR3: TGTGCCAGCAGCTTATTAGGTAGCGGGAGGGCCTCCGGCTCCTACAATGAGCAGTTCTTC. Translated, it gives CASSLLGSGRASGSYNEQFF.